These 27 T cell receptor beta chains were sequenced from one sample in a study of blood T cell repertoires in COVID-19. Only in-frame clones appear in the TCRdb table, and some are missing; sequencing was by immunoSEQ multiplex PCR. This table has about 56,000 clones, around four fifths appearing once. Input material: peripheral blood. The receptors stem from a woman aged 80 or older with acute or convalescent COVID-19.

The V and J genes are TRBV29-1 and TRBJ2-5, with D possibly matching TRBD2 (5 bases). Germline V CDR1 and CDR2: SQVTM, ANQGSEA. The CDR3 sequence is 14 residues long. V was trimmed by 1 base and J by 5 bases, leaving 14 bases between them. For the CDR3, the DNA is TGCAGCGTTGAAGCCGACTACCCAAGGGAGACCCAGTACTTC. It is translated as CSVEADYPRETQYF.

J is TRBJ1-3 and V is TRBV7-9; TRBD1 matches 7 bases. Germline-derived CDR1 and CDR2 are SEHNR and FQNEAQ (reference sequence). J gave up 0 bases and V 5 bases, and 10 bases lay outside the gene matches. This CDR3 has 17 amino acids. CDR3 sequence reads: CASSPQTGASSGNTIYF. In DNA, the CDR3 is TGTGCCAGCAGCCCACAAACAGGGGCTAGCTCTGGAAACACCATATATTTT.

The chain recombines TRBV12-3 or TRBV12-4 with TRBJ1-1; D ambiguous. Trimming left V 3 bases short and J 1 base short, with 6 bases between. This CDR3 has 13 residues. The CDR3 sequence is CASSLRGNTEAFF. The CDR3 nucleotides read TGTGCCAGCAGTTTGCGGGGGAACACTGAAGCTTTCTTT.

The rearrangement uses TRBV7-9 and TRBJ1-3, with D possibly TRBD1 on 6 matching bases. Trimming cost V 2 bases and J 3 bases, with 14 bases left between them. The CDR3 sequence is 16 residues long. The V gene's germline CDR1 is SEHNR and CDR2 FQNEAQ (reference sequence). CDR3 DNA sequence: TGTGCCAGCAGCTTACAGGGGCTGGCACTTGGAAACACCATATATTTT. Translation gives CASSLQGLALGNTIYF.

The rearrangement links TRBV5-6 to TRBJ1-6; 9 bases align to TRBD1. The CDR3 consists of 15 residues. With V trimmed by 0 bases and J by 10 bases, 5 bases remained unmatched. CDR1 is SGHDT and CDR2 is YYEEEE in the germline V gene. CDR3 protein: CASSLVGQGISPLHF. CDR3 nucleotide sequence: TGTGCCAGCAGCTTGGTGGGACAGGGTATCTCACCCCTCCACTTT. Drawing the rest from reference TRBV5-6 and TRBJ1-6, the complete variable domain is DAGVTQSPTHLIKTRGQQVTLRCSPKSGHDTVSWYQQALGQGPQFIFQYYEEEERQRGNFPDRFSGHQFPNYSSELNVNALLLGDSALYLCASSLVGQGISPLHFGNGTRLTVT.

This clone was seen many times. J is TRBJ2-1 and V is TRBV7-3, with D maybe TRBD1 (5 bases). Trimming removed 6 bases at V and 1 base at J, with 13 bases between. Germline V gives CDR1 SGHTA, CDR2 FQGTGA. CDR3 length equals 15 residues. The CDR3 DNA is TGTGCCAGCAGTAGGGGCCTTCATTCCTACAATGAGCAGTTCTTC. It translates to CASSRGLHSYNEQFF.

This sequence joins TRBV3-1 (or the pseudogene TRBV3-2) and TRBJ1-1, with D unresolved. V was cut by 3 bases and J by 0 bases, with 5 bases left in between. CDR1 is LGHDT and CDR2 is YNNKEL in the germline V gene (reference sequence). CDR3 length: 13 amino acids. CDR3 protein: CASSHEVNTEAFF. DNA for the CDR3: TGTGCCAGCAGCCACGAGGTGAACACTGAAGCTTTCTTT.

The rearrangement links TRBV5-1 to TRBJ1-4; 8 bases fit TRBD1. Germline V gene sequence: CDR1 SGHRS, CDR2 YFSETQ. The CDR3 extends over 17 amino acids. Losses at the gene ends were 0 bases for V and 3 bases for J; bases not matched to a gene: 7. The CDR3 DNA follows: TGCGCCAGCAGCTTGGCGCCAGGGGGCGGTTCTAATGAAAAACTGTTTTTT. It is translated as CASSLAPGGGSNEKLFF.

Only one count was recorded for this clone. J is TRBJ1-1 and V is TRBV15; a weak D match, TRBD1 (5 bases). Trimming left V 1 base short and J 5 bases short, with 17 bases between. The CDR3 sequence is 16 residues long. CDR1 LNHNV and CDR2 YYDKDF come from the germline V gene (reference sequence). The CDR3 reads CATSRGRGAEKTEAFF. The CDR3 DNA reads as TGTGCCACCAGCAGAGGGAGGGGAGCGGAGAAAACTGAAGCTTTCTTT.

In this sample, this clone turned up once. The chain combines TRBV18 with TRBJ2-3; D not resolved. The CDR3 length is 14 residues. Germline V lookup: CDR1 KGHSH, CDR2 LQKENI. The germline V and J ends were trimmed by 0 bases and 3 bases, with 7 bases remaining between them. The CDR3 DNA reads TGTGCCAGCTCACCACCGGTTCGGACAGATACGCAGTATTTT. This encodes CASSPPVRTDTQYF.

The chain joins TRBV5-1 to TRBJ1-6, with 9 bases that match TRBD1. The CDR3 loop spans 14 amino acids. J gave up 14 bases and V 4 bases, and 10 bases lay outside the gene matches. Germline values: CDR1 SGHRS, CDR2 YFSETQ. The CDR3 here is CASSEGQGRFTLHF. DNA of the CDR3: TGCGCCAGCAGCGAGGGACAGGGCCGATTCACCCTCCACTTT.

The chain employs TRBV19 and TRBJ1-2; 7 positions match TRBD1. V was pared by 4 bases and J by 6 bases, with 8 bases of the junction left unmatched. Germline lookup yields CDR1 LNHDA and CDR2 SQIVND (reference sequence). This CDR3 is built from 14 residues. CDR3 nucleotide sequence: TGTGCCAGTAGTACCGGGAGACAGGGAGATGGCTACACCTTC. Its translation is CASSTGRQGDGYTF.

V gene TRBV3-1 (or the pseudogene TRBV3-2) combines with J gene TRBJ1-1; D perhaps matches TRBD1 (5 bases). V lost 3 bases and J lost 4, with 15 bases in between. This CDR3 comprises 15 residues. In germline, CDR1 is LGHDT, CDR2 YNNKEL (reference sequence). The CDR3: CASSQKGVGLTEAFF. The CDR3 region has the DNA TGTGCCAGCAGCCAGAAAGGGGTAGGCCTCACTGAAGCTTTCTTT.

The gene calls are TRBV3-1 (or the pseudogene TRBV3-2) and TRBJ1-2; 8 positions agree with TRBD1. The CDR3 has 14 residues. J gave up 3 bases and V 2 bases, and 2 bases lay outside the gene matches. Germline CDR1 is LGHDT and CDR2 is YNNKEL (reference sequence). The CDR3 sequence: CASSQSGGHYGYTF. CDR3 sequence (DNA): TGTGCCAGCAGCCAATCAGGGGGCCACTATGGCTACACCTTC.

The chain joins TRBV11-2 to TRBJ2-7; 9 bases fit TRBD1. V gave up 1 base and J gave up 4 bases; unmatched junction bases: 5. The CDR3 is 15 residues long. Germline CDR1 and CDR2: SGHAT and FQNNGV. CDR3 loop: CASSLAGQGLYEQYF. In nucleotides, the CDR3 is TGTGCCAGCAGCTTAGCCGGACAGGGGTTATACGAGCAGTACTTC.

The genes are TRBV6-5 and TRBJ1-1; TRBD1 matches 7 bases. The germline V gene has CDR1 MNHEY and CDR2 SVGAGI. The CDR3 has 13 residues. The V segment lost 7 bases and the J segment 6 bases; nucleotides outside the gene matches: 8. CDR3 loop: CASTSRTGPEAFF. DNA for the CDR3: TGTGCCAGCACCTCTAGGACAGGACCTGAAGCTTTCTTT.

J is TRBJ2-7 and V is TRBV6-1, with D tentatively TRBD2 (6 bases). This CDR3 has 13 amino acids. Per germline, CDR1 MNHNS and CDR2 SASEGT. V lost 6 bases, J lost 0 bases, and 9 bases lay in between. CDR3 region: CASSGTFSYEQYF. The DNA for the CDR3 is TGTGCCAGCAGCGGGACTTTCTCCTACGAGCAGTACTTC.

In its sample, this clone was seen a few times. V is TRBV30 and J is TRBJ1-3; TRBD1 aligns across 7 bases. Trimming took 4 bases from V and 4 from J; bases not matched to a gene: 4. CDR1 and CDR2 from the germline V gene are GTSNPN and SVGIG (reference sequence). This CDR3 contains 13 residues. The CDR3 DNA reads TGTGCCTGGAATAGGGGGCAGGGAAACACCATATATTTT. As protein: CAWNRGQGNTIYF.

This chain connects TRBV20-1 to TRBJ1-2; D might be TRBD1 (5 bases). The germline V gene encodes CDR1 DFQATT and CDR2 SNEGSKA (reference sequence). V lost 3 bases and J 7 bases, leaving 15 bases between the germline ends. This CDR3 is 13 amino acids long. This chain's CDR3 is CSASTGLGGGYTF. The DNA for the CDR3 is TGCAGTGCTAGTACGGGACTGGGGGGTGGCTACACCTTC.

The chain is built from TRBV6-1 and TRBJ2-5; D may be TRBD1 (5 bases). This CDR3 has 13 residues. The V gene lost 3 bases and the J gene lost 7 bases, with 12 bases spanning the gap. Germline V gene data show CDR1 as MNHNS and CDR2 as SASEGT. For the CDR3, the DNA is TGTGCCAGCAGTGATACAGGCCTCGGGACCCAGTACTTC. Protein: CASSDTGLGTQYF.

The chain has TRBV5-1 and TRBJ1-6, with TRBD1 as a possible D gene (5 bases). The CDR3 has 15 residues. Germline-derived CDR1 and CDR2 are SGHRS and YFSETQ. Trimming pared 7 bases from V and 7 bases from J, leaving 18 bases between. The CDR3 sequence: CASALVDRENSPLHF. The DNA for the CDR3 is TGCGCCAGCGCCCTAGTAGACAGAGAGAATTCACCCCTCCACTTT.

This rearrangement joins TRBV6-2 or TRBV6-3 to TRBJ2-7; 7 bases map to TRBD2. From germline, CDR1 is MNHEY and CDR2 SVGEGT. This CDR3 is 14 amino acids long. J was trimmed by 2 bases and V by 5 bases; bases with no gene match: 6. CDR3 in DNA: TGTGCCAGCAGTCGGCTAGCGGACACCTACGAGCAGTACTTC. It specifies CASSRLADTYEQYF.

The chain recombines TRBV7-2 with TRBJ2-3; 7 bases match TRBD2. Per germline, CDR1 SGHTA and CDR2 FQGNSA. This CDR3 spans 13 amino acids. V lost 2 bases and J lost 6; bases outside the gene matches: 2. The CDR3 nucleotides are TGTGCCAGCAGCTTATACGGGGGGGATACGCAGTATTTT. Residues: CASSLYGGDTQYF.

CDR3 coding DNA: TGTGCCAGCTTAGGCCAGGGGAGCTCTGGGGCCAACGTCCTGACTTTC. It is translated as CASLGQGSSGANVLTF. The chain combines TRBV5-5 with TRBJ2-6; a weak D match, TRBD1 (6 bases). This CDR3 contains 16 residues. The V end was cut by 7 bases, the J end by 0 bases, with 14 bases between. Germline assignment: CDR1 SGHKS and CDR2 YYEKEE (reference sequence).

A single count supports this clone. This rearrangement joins TRBV7-8 to TRBJ1-5, with TRBD1 matching 7 bases. This CDR3 spans 13 amino acids. Trimming cost V 5 bases and J 7 bases; bases outside gene matches: 5. Per germline, CDR1 SGHVS and CDR2 FQNEAQ. The CDR3 DNA reads TGTGCCAGCAGCCAGGACAGGAGGCAGCCCCAGCATTTT. Translating gives CASSQDRRQPQHF.

This clone was seen only once. The V gene is TRBV11-3, the J gene TRBJ2-5; 7 bases are a match to TRBD2. The CDR3 spans 15 residues. CDR1 is SGHNT and CDR2 is YENEEA in the germline V gene. V shed 1 base and J 1 base; nucleotides not matched to a gene: 3. The chain's CDR3 is CASSLGGGGQETQYF. CDR3 sequence (DNA): TGTGCCAGCAGCTTAGGGGGGGGTGGCCAAGAGACCCAGTACTTC.

The chain uses TRBV29-1 and TRBJ2-1, with a possible D match to TRBD1 (5 bases). Trimming took 4 bases from V and 7 from J, leaving 14 bases between them. This CDR3 has 13 amino acids. From germline, CDR1 is SQVTM and CDR2 ANQGSEA. Here the CDR3 DNA reads TGCAGCGTTGTCAGGGCGTCGGTTAATGAGCAGTTCTTC. Residues: CSVVRASVNEQFF.